This T cell receptor (beta chain) was identified during a study of blood T cell repertoires in COVID-19. Study-wide background: PBMCs, B-cell-depleted T cells, or T cells provided the cDNA or gDNA that made up the material.

Authors' analysis steps: Reference gene primer amplification gave nucleated cell count estimates. Clones were read by immunoSEQ multiplex PCR, and TCRdb kept only the in-frame ones, dropping some. The V and J calls and clone size were taken over from that table, and D and trimming were inferred from the DNA. The table lists some 250,000 clones, 80% to 90% of them singletons. Germline CDR1 and CDR2: KGHDR and SFDVKD. The CDR3 extends over 16 amino acids. J lost 8 bases, V lost 4 bases, and 13 bases had no gene match. Recruits, aged roughly 18 to 100 years, lived in some 25 US areas. Participant-given clinical history determined each cohort assignment.

The chain combines TRBV24-1 with TRBJ1-2, with 9 bases matching TRBD1. The sample consisted of PBMCs or T cells enriched from blood (not recorded which). This sequence was found in a woman between 50 and 59 years old who had recovered from COVID-19. The CDR3 here is CATSDPTGTGSRGYTF. The CDR3, as DNA: TGTGCCACCAGTGACCCAACCGGGACAGGGTCTCGGGGCTACACCTTC.